This TCR beta chain is drawn from a study of response to subunit inactivated influenza vaccine (dated by TCRdb to 2016 to 2019). Notes on the research overall: Deep quantitative T cell receptor repertoire profiling was used in the study to track responses to a trivalent subunit inactivated influenza vaccine. Findings and caveats that apply to the study as a whole: It was suggested by the authors that each seasonal influenza vaccination may recruit only a limited number of new T cells.

Library prep was done by RT-PCR. The sequencing machine was an Illumina HiSeq 2500. TCRdb reprocessing: public reads trimmed at Q25 with fastp, clones called with MiXCR, in-frame beta chains kept. Every distinct CDR3 protein forms one entry, paired with its most common genes and DNA. Present in this sample are 800,000 or so distinct CDR3 sequences, less than 25% of which were seen just once. The top ten clonotypes cover 10% to 13% of the sample. This clonotype has just a few counts. This clone's antigen is unknown. Base quality data are lacking; no much larger clone is found one base away. Sequencing was performed on PBMCs from blood, taken roughly 5 days after vaccination. The receptor was derived from a man in his fifties who received an inactivated influenza vaccine. Donor details come from another sample of the same person, matched by shared clones.

The nucleotide sequence is TGCAGTGCTAGTAGTCTAGCTCGCGCGAACACCGGGGAGCTGTTTTTT. This encodes CSASSLARANTGELFF. The chain links TRBV20-1 with TRBJ2-2; the D region possibly corresponds to TRBD2 (5 bases align). Trimming removed 3 bases from V and 0 bases from J, leaving 14 bases between the germline ends. There are 16 amino acids in the CDR3, from cysteine to phenylalanine inclusive. Only CDR3 DNA remains: 48 bases, in frame from the first base. CDR1 DFQATT and CDR2 SNEGSKA are derived from the germline V gene (reference sequence).